This T cell receptor beta chain originates from a study of blood T cell repertoires in COVID-19. Study context: T cells, B-cell-depleted T cells, or PBMCs supplied cDNA or gDNA.

Germline V gene sequence: CDR1 SGHTA, CDR2 FQGNSA. This CDR3 comprises 17 residues. The ends lost 0 bases at V and 3 bases at J; junction bases unmatched: 7. Data came from immunoSEQ multiplex PCR; TCRdb stores just in-frame clones and leaves some out. Among a few hundred thousand clones, almost 90% were seen once, and the ten largest hold 2.1%. Patients at the Seattle site were enrolled during active infection and followed longitudinally. The chain combines TRBV7-2 with TRBJ2-3; 9 bases are a match to TRBD2. The sample comprised peripheral blood. The origin of this receptor is an older woman with COVID-19, enrolled during active disease. The CDR3 sequence is CASSLALAGGRTDTQYF. The DNA of the CDR3 is TGTGCCAGCAGCTTAGCGCTTGCGGGGGGGAGGACAGATACGCAGTATTTT.